This passage covers 6 T cell receptor beta chains from one sample sequenced in a study of cytomegalovirus exposure and HLA in healthy donors. Generated by immunoSEQ multiplex PCR, the TCRdb table keeps only in-frame clones and is missing some. The table records 120,000 or so clones, about nine tenths of them present only once. Sequenced input: PBMCs. These receptors were taken from a woman between 18 and 30 years old in good health and CMV-seronegative.

This sequence joins TRBV5-1 and TRBJ2-2, with 9 bases fitting TRBD2. The CDR3 contains 16 residues. Trimming removed 0 bases from V and 1 base from J; junction bases left unmatched: 1. The germline V gene encodes CDR1 SGHRS and CDR2 YFSETQ. This CDR3 is CASSLGLAENTGELFF. The CDR3 DNA sequence: TGCGCCAGCAGCTTGGGACTAGCGGAGAACACCGGGGAGCTGTTTTTT.

This chain links TRBV7-9 with TRBJ2-7; 10 nucleotides line up with TRBD2. Trimming took 2 bases from V and 0 from J; bases not matched to a gene: 13. The CDR3 extends over 19 amino acids. Germline V gives CDR1 SEHNR, CDR2 FQNEAQ (reference sequence). This CDR3 is CASSLSGLAGVPRSYEQYF. Written as DNA, the CDR3 is TGTGCCAGCAGCTTATCAGGGCTAGCGGGAGTCCCCCGCTCCTACGAGCAGTACTTC.

In its sample, this clone was seen a few times. The gene calls are TRBV28 and TRBJ2-7, with D possibly being TRBD1 (6 bases). The V end lost 8 bases, the J end lost 1 base, and 15 bases lay between the germline ends. The germline V gene has CDR1 MDHEN and CDR2 SYDVKM. The CDR3 contains 14 residues. The CDR3 bases are TGTGCCAGCGGTGGGACATCGGCTTCCTACGAGCAGTACTTC. Translated: CASGGTSASYEQYF.

The chain combines TRBV5-1 with TRBJ2-7; D unresolved. Germline V CDR1 and CDR2: SGHRS, YFSETQ. V shed 0 bases and J shed 2 bases, with 9 bases lying between them. The CDR3 spans 14 residues. The CDR3 spells CASSLGQVPYEQYF. The CDR3 bases are TGCGCCAGCAGCTTGGGTCAGGTCCCCTACGAGCAGTACTTC.

The chain recombines TRBV5-1 with TRBJ2-1; D is undetermined. Trimming left V 0 bases short and J 0 bases short, with 10 bases between. CDR1 and CDR2 (germline): SGHRS, YFSETQ. This CDR3 is 16 amino acids long. The DNA of the CDR3 is TGCGCCAGCAGCTTGGCCTTAATTAGCTCCTACAATGAGCAGTTCTTC. Translated, it gives CASSLALISSYNEQFF.

This rearrangement joins TRBV13 to TRBJ2-3, with D unresolved. This CDR3 region has 11 residues. V lost 3 bases to trimming and J lost 6 bases, with 4 bases between them. Germline CDR1 reads PRHDT; CDR2 reads FYEKMQ (reference sequence). The CDR3 protein is CASSFVDTQYF. In DNA form, the CDR3 reads TGTGCCAGCAGCTTCGTGGATACGCAGTATTTT.